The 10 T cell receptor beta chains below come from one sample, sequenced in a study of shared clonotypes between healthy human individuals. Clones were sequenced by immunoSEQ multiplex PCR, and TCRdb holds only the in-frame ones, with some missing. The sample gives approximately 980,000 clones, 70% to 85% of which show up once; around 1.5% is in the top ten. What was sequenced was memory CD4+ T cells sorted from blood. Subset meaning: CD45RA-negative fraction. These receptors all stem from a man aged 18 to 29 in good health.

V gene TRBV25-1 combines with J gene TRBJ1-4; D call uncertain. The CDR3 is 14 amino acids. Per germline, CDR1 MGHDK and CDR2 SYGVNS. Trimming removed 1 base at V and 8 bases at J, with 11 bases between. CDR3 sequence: CASSESPLKEKLFF. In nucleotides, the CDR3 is TGTGCCAGCAGTGAATCGCCCCTTAAAGAAAAACTGTTTTTT.

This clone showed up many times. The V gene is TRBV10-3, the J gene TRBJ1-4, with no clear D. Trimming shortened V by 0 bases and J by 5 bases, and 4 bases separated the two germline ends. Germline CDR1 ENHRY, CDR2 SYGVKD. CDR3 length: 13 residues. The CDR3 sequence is CAISESANEKLFF. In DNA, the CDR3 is TGTGCCATCAGTGAGTCAGCGAATGAAAAACTGTTTTTT.

In DNA, the CDR3 is TGTGCCAGCAGCTTAGCGCGACTAGGCGGAGAGCAGTTCTTC. Translation gives CASSLARLGGEQFF. This rearrangement joins TRBV7-2 to TRBJ2-1; D possibly corresponds to TRBD2 (6 bases). Trimming left V 0 bases short and J 10 bases short, with 13 bases between. Germline V gene lookup returns CDR1 SGHTA and CDR2 FQGNSA. The CDR3 covers 14 residues.

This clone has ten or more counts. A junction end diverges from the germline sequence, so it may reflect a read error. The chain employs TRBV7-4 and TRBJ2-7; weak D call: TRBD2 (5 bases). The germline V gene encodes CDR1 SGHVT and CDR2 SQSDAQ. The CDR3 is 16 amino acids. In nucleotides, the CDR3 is TGTGCCAGCACCTTAGTACGGGGAACCCCCCTATACGAGCAGTACTTC. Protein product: CASTLVRGTPLYEQYF.

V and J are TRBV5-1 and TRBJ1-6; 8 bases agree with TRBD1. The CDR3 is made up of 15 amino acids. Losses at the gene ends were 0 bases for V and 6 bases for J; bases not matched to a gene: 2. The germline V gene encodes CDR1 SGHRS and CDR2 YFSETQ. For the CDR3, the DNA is TGCGCCAGCAGCTTGGAACAGGGGGTTAATTCACCCCTCCACTTT. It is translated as CASSLEQGVNSPLHF.

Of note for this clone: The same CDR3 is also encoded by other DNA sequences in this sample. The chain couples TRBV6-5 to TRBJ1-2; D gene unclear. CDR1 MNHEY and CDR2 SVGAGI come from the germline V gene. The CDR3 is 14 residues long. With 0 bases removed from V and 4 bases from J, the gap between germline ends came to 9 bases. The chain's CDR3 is CASSYSRAGYGYTF. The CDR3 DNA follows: TGTGCCAGCAGTTACTCGAGGGCTGGCTATGGCTACACCTTC.

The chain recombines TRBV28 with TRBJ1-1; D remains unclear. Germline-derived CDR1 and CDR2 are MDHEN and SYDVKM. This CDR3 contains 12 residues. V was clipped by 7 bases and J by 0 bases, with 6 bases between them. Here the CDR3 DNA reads TGTGCCAGCATGGAGATGAACACTGAAGCTTTCTTT. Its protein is CASMEMNTEAFF.

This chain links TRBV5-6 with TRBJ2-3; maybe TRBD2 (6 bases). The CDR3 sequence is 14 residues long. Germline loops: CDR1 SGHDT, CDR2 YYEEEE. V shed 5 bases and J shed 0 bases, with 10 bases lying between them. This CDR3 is CASSRSGSTDTQYF. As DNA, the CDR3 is TGTGCCAGCAGTCGAAGCGGGAGCACAGATACGCAGTATTTT.

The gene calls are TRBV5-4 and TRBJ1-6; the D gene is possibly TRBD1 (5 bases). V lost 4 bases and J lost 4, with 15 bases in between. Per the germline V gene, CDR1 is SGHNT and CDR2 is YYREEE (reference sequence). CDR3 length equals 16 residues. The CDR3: CASSLGGGGYNSPLHF. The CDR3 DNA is TGTGCCAGCAGCCTGGGAGGCGGGGGATATAATTCACCCCTCCACTTT. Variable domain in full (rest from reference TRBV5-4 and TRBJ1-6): ETGVTQSPTHLIKTRGQQVTLRCSSQSGHNTVSWYQQALGQGPQFIFQYYREEENGRGNFPPRFSGLQFPNYSSELNVNALELDDSALYLCASSLGGGGYNSPLHFGNGTRLTVT.

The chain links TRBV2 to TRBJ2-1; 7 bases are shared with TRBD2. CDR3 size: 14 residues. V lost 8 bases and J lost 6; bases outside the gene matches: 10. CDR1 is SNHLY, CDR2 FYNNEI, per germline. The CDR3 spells CASAGEIAGNEQFF. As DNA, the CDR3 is TGTGCCAGCGCGGGGGAAATAGCGGGCAATGAGCAGTTCTTC.